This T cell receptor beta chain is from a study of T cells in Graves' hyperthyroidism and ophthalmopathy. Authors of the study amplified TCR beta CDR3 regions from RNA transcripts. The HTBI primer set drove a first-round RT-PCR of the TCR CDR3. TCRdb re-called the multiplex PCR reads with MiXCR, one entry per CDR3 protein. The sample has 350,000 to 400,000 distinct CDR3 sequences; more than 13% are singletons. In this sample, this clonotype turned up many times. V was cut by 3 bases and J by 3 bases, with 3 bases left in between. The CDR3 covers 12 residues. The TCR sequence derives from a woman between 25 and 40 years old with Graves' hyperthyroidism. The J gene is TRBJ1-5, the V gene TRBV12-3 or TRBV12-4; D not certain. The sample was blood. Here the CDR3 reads CASSFDNQPQHF. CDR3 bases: TGTGCCAGCAGTTTTGACAATCAGCCCCAGCATTTT.